This TCR beta chain was documented in a study of T-cell reconstitution after alpha-beta-depleted transplantation in children. Study-wide results and limits: A year post-transplant, T-cell counts and diversity derived mostly from newly produced T cells.

Unique molecular identifiers tagged the TCRbeta library. TCRdb re-called the PCR reads with MiXCR, one entry per CDR3 protein. The sample contains a few hundred thousand distinct CDR3 sequences, 27% of which appear only once. Notes on this clonotype: Its antigen remains unknown.

The V gene's germline CDR1 is SGHAT and CDR2 FQNNGV. The CDR3 is made up of 14 amino acids. V trimming: 5 bases; J trimming: 6 bases; junction bases outside the gene matches: 4. The sequences come from PBMCs, collected before TCRalphabeta/CD19-depleted stem cell transplant. V is TRBV11-2 and J is TRBJ2-1; 10 bases align to TRBD2. The source of this sequence is a boy under two years old with Wiskott-Aldrich syndrome, due to receive a stem cell transplant. The CDR3 DNA follows: TGTGCCAGCAGCCCTAGCGGGAGTATCAATGAGCAGTTCTTC. Amino acids: CASSPSGSINEQFF.